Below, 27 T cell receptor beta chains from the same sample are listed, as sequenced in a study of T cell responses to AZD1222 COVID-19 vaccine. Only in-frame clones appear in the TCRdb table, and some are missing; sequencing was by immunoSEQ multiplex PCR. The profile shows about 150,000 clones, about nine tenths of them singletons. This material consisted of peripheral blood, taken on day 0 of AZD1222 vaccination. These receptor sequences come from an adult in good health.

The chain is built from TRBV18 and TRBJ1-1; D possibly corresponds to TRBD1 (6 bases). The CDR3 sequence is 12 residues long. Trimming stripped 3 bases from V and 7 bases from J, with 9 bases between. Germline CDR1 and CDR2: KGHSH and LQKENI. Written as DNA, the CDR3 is TGTGCCAGCTCACCGAGGACAGTTGAAGCTTTCTTT. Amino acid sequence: CASSPRTVEAFF. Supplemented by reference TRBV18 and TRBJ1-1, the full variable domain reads NAGVMQNPRHLVRRRGQEARLRCSPMKGHSHVYWYRQLPEEGLKFMVYLQKENIIDESGMPKERFSAEFPKEGPSILRIQQVVRGDSAAYFCASSPRTVEAFFGQGTRLTVV.

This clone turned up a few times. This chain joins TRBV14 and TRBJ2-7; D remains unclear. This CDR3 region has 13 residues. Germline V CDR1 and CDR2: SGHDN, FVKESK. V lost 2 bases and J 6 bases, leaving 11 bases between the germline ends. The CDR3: CASSQTTYGEQYF. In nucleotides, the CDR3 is TGTGCCAGCAGCCAAACCACCTACGGCGAGCAGTACTTC. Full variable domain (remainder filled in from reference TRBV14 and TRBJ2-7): EAGVTQFPSHSVIEKGQTVTLRCDPISGHDNLYWYRRVMGKEIKFLLHFVKESKQDESGMPNNRFLAERTGGTYSTLKVQPAELEDSGVYFCASSQTTYGEQYFGPGTRLTVT.

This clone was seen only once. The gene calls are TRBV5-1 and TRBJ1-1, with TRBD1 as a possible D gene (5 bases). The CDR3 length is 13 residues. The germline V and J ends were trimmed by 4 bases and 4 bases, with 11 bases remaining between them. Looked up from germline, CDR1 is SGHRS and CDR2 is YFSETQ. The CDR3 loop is CASSLDTTTEAFF. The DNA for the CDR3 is TGCGCCAGCAGCCTGGACACAACCACTGAAGCTTTCTTT.

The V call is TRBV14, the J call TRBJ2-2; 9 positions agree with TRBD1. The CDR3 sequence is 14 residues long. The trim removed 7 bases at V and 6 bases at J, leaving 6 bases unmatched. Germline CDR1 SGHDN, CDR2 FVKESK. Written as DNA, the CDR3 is TGTGCCAGCAAGGACAGGGGTTACTCCGGGGAGCTGTTTTTT. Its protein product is CASKDRGYSGELFF. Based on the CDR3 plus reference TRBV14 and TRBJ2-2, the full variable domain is EAGVTQFPSHSVIEKGQTVTLRCDPISGHDNLYWYRRVMGKEIKFLLHFVKESKQDESGMPNNRFLAERTGGTYSTLKVQPAELEDSGVYFCASKDRGYSGELFFGEGSRLTVL.

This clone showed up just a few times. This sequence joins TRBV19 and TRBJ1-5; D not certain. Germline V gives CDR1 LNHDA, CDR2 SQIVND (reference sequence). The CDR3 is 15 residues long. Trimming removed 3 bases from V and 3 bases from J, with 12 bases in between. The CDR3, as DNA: TGTGCCAGTAGTATGGAAGGAGGCTACAATCAGCCCCAGCATTTT. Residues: CASSMEGGYNQPQHF.

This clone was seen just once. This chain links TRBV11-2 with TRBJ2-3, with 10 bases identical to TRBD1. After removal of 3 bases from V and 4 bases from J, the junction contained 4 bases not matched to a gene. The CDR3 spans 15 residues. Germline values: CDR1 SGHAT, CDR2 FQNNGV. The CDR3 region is CASSLRQGAADTQYF. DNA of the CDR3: TGTGCCAGCAGCTTGAGACAGGGGGCGGCAGATACGCAGTATTTT.

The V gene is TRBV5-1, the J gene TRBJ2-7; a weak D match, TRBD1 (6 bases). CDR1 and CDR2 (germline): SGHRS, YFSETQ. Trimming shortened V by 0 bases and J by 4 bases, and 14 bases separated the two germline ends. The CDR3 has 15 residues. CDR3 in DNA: TGCGCCAGCAGCTTGGGGCCAGGGGACCATTACGAGCAGTACTTC. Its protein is CASSLGPGDHYEQYF. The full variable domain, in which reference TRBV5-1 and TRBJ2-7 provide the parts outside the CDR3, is KAGVTQTPRYLIKTRGQQVTLSCSPISGHRSVSWYQQTPGQGLQFLFEYFSETQRNKGNFPGRFSGRQFSNSRSEMNVSTLELGDSALYLCASSLGPGDHYEQYFGPGTRLTVT.

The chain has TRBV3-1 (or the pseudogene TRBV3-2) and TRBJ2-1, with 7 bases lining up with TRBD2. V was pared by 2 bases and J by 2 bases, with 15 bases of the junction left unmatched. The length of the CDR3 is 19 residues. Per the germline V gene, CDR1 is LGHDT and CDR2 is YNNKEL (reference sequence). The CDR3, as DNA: TGTGCCAGCAGCCAACAGGTTACGGCATGGGGGGGAACCTACAATGAGCAGTTCTTC. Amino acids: CASSQQVTAWGGTYNEQFF.

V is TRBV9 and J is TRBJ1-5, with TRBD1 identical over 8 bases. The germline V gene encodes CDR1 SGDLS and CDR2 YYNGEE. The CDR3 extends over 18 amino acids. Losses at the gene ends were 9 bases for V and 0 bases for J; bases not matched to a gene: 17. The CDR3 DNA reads TGTGCCAAATGGGGGACAGGCCCGATTCTATATAGCAATCAGCCCCAGCATTTT. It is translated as CAKWGTGPILYSNQPQHF.

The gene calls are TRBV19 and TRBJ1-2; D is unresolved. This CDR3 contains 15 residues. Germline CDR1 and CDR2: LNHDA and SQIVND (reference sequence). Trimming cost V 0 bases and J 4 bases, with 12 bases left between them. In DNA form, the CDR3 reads TGTGCCAGTAGTATAGAGGAGGGAGTCGTCTATGGCTACACCTTC. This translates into CASSIEEGVVYGYTF.

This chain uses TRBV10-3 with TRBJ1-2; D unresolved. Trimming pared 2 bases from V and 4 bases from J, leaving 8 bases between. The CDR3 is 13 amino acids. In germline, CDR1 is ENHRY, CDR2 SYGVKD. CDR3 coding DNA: TGTGCCATCAGTGAGCTGGCAGCCTATGGCTACACCTTC. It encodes CAISELAAYGYTF.

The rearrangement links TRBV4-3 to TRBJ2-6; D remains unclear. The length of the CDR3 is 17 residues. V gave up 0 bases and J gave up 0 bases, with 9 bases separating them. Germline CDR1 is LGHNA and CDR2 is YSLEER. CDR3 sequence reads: CASSQDRRNSGANVLTF. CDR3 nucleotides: TGCGCCAGCAGCCAAGATAGGAGAAACTCTGGGGCCAACGTCCTGACTTTC.

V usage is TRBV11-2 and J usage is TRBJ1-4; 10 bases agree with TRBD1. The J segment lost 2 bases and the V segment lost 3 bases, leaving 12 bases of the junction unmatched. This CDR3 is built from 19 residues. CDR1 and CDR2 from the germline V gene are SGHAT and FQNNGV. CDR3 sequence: CASSFRDRGVLYTNEKLFF. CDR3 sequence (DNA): TGTGCCAGCAGCTTCCGGGACAGGGGTGTATTGTACACTAATGAAAAACTGTTTTTT.

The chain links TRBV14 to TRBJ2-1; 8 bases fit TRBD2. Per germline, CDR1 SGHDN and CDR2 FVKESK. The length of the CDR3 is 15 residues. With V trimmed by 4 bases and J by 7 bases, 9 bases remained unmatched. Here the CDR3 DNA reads TGTGCCAGCAGCCTCCTCGGGGGGGCGAAGAATGAGCAGTTCTTC. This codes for CASSLLGGAKNEQFF.

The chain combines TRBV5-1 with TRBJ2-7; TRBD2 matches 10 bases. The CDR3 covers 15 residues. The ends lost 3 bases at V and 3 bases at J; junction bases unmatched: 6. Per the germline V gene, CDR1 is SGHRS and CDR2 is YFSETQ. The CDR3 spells CASSSKAGGIYEQYF. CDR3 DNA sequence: TGCGCCAGCAGCTCAAAAGCGGGGGGGATCTACGAGCAGTACTTC.

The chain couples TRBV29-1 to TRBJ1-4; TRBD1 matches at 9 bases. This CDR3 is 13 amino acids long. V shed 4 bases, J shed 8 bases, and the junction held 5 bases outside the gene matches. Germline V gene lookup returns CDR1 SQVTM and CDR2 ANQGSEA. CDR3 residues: CSVGGTGQEKLFF. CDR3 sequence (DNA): TGCAGCGTTGGTGGGACAGGGCAGGAAAAACTGTTTTTT.

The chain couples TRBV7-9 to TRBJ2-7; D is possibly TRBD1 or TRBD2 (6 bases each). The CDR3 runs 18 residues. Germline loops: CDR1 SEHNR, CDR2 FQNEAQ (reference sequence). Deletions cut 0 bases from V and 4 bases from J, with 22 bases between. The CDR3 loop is CASSLAEGPGHYRYEQYF. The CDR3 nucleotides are TGTGCCAGCAGCTTAGCGGAGGGCCCGGGACACTACAGATACGAGCAGTACTTC.

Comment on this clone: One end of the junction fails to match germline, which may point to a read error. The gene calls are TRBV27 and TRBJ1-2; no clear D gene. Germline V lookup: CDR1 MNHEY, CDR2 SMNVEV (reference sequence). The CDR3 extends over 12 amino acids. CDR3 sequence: CASSSILGVGYF. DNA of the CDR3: TGTGCCAGCAGTTCAATACTTGGGGTGGGATACTTC.

The CDR3: CASGLGQGAPQPQHF. The CDR3 nucleotides are TGTGCTAGTGGTTTGGGACAGGGGGCTCCTCAGCCCCAGCATTTT. The rearrangement uses TRBV12-5 and TRBJ1-5; 10 positions match TRBD1. The V segment lost 1 base and the J segment 6 bases; nucleotides outside the gene matches: 3. Germline values: CDR1 LGHNT, CDR2 FRNRAP. The CDR3 contains 15 residues.

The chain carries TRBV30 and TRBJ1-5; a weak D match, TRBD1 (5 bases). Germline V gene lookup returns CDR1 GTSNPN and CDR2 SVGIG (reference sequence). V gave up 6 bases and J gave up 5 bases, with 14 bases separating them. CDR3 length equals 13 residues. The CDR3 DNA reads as TGTGCCTGTAACCGGGACCTTGATCAGCCCCAGCATTTT. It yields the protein CACNRDLDQPQHF. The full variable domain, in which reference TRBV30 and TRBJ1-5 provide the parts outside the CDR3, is SQTIHQWPATLVQPVGSPLSLECTVEGTSNPNLYWYRQAAGRGLQLLFYSVGIGQISSEVPQNLSASRPQDRQFILSSKKLLLSDSGFYLCACNRDLDQPQHFGDGTRLSIL.

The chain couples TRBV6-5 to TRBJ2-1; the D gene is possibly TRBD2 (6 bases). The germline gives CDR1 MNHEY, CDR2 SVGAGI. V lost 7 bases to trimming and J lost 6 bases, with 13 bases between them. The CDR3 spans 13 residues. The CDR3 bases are TGTGCCAGCACCCCACCGGGACTCAATGAGCAGTTCTTC. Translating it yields CASTPPGLNEQFF.

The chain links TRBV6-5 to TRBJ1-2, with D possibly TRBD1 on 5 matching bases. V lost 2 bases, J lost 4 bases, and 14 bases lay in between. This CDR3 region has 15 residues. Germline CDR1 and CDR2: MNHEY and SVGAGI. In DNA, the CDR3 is TGTGCCAGCAGTTACCGGGGGGGAGTCGGCTATGGCTACACCTTC. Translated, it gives CASSYRGGVGYGYTF.

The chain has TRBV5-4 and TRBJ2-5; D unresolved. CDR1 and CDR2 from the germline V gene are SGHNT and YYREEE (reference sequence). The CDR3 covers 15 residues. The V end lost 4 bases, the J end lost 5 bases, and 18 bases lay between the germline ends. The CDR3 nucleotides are TGTGCCAGCAGCCCCGATGGGAACCTGGGGGAGACCCAGTACTTC. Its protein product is CASSPDGNLGETQYF.

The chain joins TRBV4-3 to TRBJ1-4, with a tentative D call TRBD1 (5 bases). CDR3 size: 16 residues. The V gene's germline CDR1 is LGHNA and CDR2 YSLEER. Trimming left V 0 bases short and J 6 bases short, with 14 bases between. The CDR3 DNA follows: TGCGCCAGCAGCCAAGAGGATCGGGGACGCTATGAAAAACTGTTTTTT. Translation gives CASSQEDRGRYEKLFF.

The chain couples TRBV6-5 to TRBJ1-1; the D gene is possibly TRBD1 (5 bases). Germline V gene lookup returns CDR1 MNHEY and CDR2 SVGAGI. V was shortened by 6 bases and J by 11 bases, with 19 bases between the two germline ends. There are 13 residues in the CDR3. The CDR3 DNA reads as TGTGCCAGCAGGACCCGGGACCTTGAGAGGGCTTTCTTT. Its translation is CASRTRDLERAFF.

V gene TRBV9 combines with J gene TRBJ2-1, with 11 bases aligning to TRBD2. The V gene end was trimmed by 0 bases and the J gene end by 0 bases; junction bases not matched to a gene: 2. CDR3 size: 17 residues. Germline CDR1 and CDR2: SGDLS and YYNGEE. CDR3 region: CASSVATSGSSYNEQFF. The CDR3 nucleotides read TGTGCCAGCAGCGTAGCTACTAGCGGGAGCTCCTACAATGAGCAGTTCTTC.

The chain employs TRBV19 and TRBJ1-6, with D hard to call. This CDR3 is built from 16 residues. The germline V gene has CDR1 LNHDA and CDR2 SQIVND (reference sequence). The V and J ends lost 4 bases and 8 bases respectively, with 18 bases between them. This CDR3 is CASSRVITVTDSPLHF. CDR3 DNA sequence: TGTGCCAGTAGTAGGGTTATCACAGTTACAGATTCACCCCTCCACTTT.